This T cell receptor (beta chain) was identified in a study of OX40 agonist ivuxolimab in advanced cancers. Study at large: Allowance was made for prior anti-PD-1, anti-PD-L1 or anti-CTLA-4 therapy, and 40% had some. Partial response was recorded in three patients: one hepatocellular carcinoma and two cutaneous melanoma cases.

Patients had blood sampled at baseline and again on cycle 4 day 1 and cycle 7 day 1. V was pared by 3 bases and J by 8 bases, with 19 bases between. The CDR3 runs to 16 residues. The protocol was immunoSEQ multiplex PCR, while the TCRdb copy is restricted to in-frame clones and leaves out a portion. The sample gives approximately 35,000 clones, under 85% of which show up once; around an eighth is in the top ten. The rearrangement links TRBV23-1 to TRBJ1-4; perhaps TRBD1 as D (6 bases). TRBV23-1 is an open reading frame, and its role is uncertain. This clonotype was obtained from an adult with an advanced solid tumor such as melanoma, head and neck, liver or kidney cancer. Here the sequenced sample was CD4+ or CD8+ T cells sorted from blood, taken in a trial of the OX40 agonist ivuxolimab. The CDR3 spells CASSHILQGRGEKLFF. In DNA form, the CDR3 reads TGCGCCAGCAGTCACATACTTCAGGGGCGTGGAGAAAAACTGTTTTTT.